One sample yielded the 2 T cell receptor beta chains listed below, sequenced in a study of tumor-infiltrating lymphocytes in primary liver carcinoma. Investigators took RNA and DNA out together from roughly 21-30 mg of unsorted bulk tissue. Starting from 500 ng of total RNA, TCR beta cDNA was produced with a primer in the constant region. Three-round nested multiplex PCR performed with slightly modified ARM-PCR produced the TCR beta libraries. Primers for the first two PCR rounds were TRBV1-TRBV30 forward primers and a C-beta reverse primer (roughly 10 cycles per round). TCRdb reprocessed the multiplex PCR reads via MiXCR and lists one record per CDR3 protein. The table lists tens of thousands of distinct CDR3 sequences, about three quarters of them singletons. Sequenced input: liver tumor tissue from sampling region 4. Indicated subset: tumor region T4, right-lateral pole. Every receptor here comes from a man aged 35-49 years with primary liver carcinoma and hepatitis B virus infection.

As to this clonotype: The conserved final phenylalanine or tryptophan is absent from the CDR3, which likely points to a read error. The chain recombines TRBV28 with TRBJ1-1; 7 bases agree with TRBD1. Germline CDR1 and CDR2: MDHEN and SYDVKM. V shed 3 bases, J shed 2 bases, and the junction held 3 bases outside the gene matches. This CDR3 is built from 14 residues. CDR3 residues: CASSLGQKNTEAFL. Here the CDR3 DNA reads TGTGCCAGCAGTTTGGGACAGAAAAACACTGAAGCTTTCCTT.

The CDR3 DNA follows: TGTGCCAGCAGTCCCCCCACGGGGGCGGTAGGTATCGCTGTAGCTTTCTTT. It is translated as CASSPPTGAVGIAVAFF. This chain links TRBV6-5 with TRBJ1-1; the D gene is possibly TRBD1 (6 bases). This CDR3 is built from 17 residues. Germline CDR1 reads MNHEY; CDR2 reads SVGAGI. V lost 5 bases and J 10 bases, leaving 29 bases between the germline ends.